This T cell receptor beta chain was found in a study of cytomegalovirus exposure and HLA in healthy donors. Study results and limitations: Presence/absence analyses assumed roughly uniform sequencing depth across donors, which may not hold.

PCR employed 60 Vbeta and 13 Jbeta primers. Sequencing was performed with immunoSEQ multiplex PCR; in TCRdb, only in-frame clones are kept and a portion is missing. This table holds approximately 160,000 clones, just under 80% found once. A note on this clone: The antigen is not known.

The V and J ends lost 3 bases and 8 bases respectively, with 16 bases between them. The CDR3 runs 14 residues. Germline CDR1 is SGHTA and CDR2 is FQGNSA. Sequences were obtained from PBMCs. This clonotype was sampled from a woman aged 45-65 years in good health and CMV-seropositive. This chain uses TRBV7-2 with TRBJ1-2; D remains unclear. In nucleotides, the CDR3 is TGTGCCAGCAGCTTTGGGGAGGGCTTGTTCGGCTACACCTTC. This codes for CASSFGEGLFGYTF.